The 9 T cell receptor beta chains listed next were all sequenced from one sample in a study of early T cells in non-severe SARS-CoV-2 infection. TCRdb used MiXCR to reprocess the 5' RACE reads, holding one entry per CDR3 protein. The repertoire holds tens of thousands of distinct CDR3 sequences, less than 9.5% seen once, with under 5.5% in the top ten. The sequenced material came from whole blood. The receptors were gathered from an adult who was a healthcare worker with PCR-confirmed SARS-CoV-2 infection or an uninfected control (not recorded which).

This clonotype was counted many times. The chain is built from TRBV20-1 and TRBJ1-2; 9 nucleotides agree with TRBD1. Germline CDR1 reads DFQATT; CDR2 reads SNEGSKA (reference sequence). The junction had 4 bases not matched to a gene; V was cut back by 6 bases and J by 2 bases. This CDR3 region has 13 residues. The DNA for the CDR3 is TGCAGTGCCCGGGACAGGGACAACTATGGCTACACCTTC. This codes for CSARDRDNYGYTF.

This clonotype was detected many times. The chain joins TRBV7-9 to TRBJ2-1; no firm D call. V lost 1 base and J 4 bases, leaving 23 bases between the germline ends. The CDR3 runs 19 residues. In germline, CDR1 is SEHNR, CDR2 FQNEAQ (reference sequence). The CDR3 region has the DNA TGTGCCAGCAGCTTAGTTAGTGGCTCGGTACGGCTATATTACAATGAGCAGTTCTTC. This gives the protein CASSLVSGSVRLYYNEQFF.

This clonotype came up many times. The chain has TRBV18 and TRBJ2-2; 13 bases align to TRBD2. Trimming removed 6 bases from V and 3 bases from J; junction bases left unmatched: 13. The CDR3 is made up of 19 amino acids. The V gene's germline CDR1 is KGHSH and CDR2 LQKENI. CDR3 residues: CASSLRLAGGSSYTGELFF. The CDR3 nucleotides are TGTGCCAGCTCGCTTCGACTAGCGGGGGGCTCCTCTTACACCGGGGAGCTGTTTTTT. The full variable domain, in which reference TRBV18 and TRBJ2-2 provide the parts outside the CDR3, is NAGVMQNPRHLVRRRGQEARLRCSPMKGHSHVYWYRQLPEEGLKFMVYLQKENIIDESGMPKERFSAEFPKEGPSILRIQQVVRGDSAAYFCASSLRLAGGSSYTGELFFGEGSRLTVL.

The gene calls are TRBV29-1 and TRBJ2-3; 8 bases fit TRBD2. This CDR3 comprises 13 residues. The V gene's germline CDR1 is SQVTM and CDR2 ANQGSEA. Germline trimming cut 6 bases from V and 6 bases from J; bases unmatched to any gene: 8. The CDR3 spells CSVLRGGADTQYF. The CDR3 region has the DNA TGCAGCGTGCTCCGGGGGGGCGCGGATACGCAGTATTTT.

CDR3: CASSPRTGISYNEQFF. The DNA for the CDR3 is TGTGCCAGCAGTCCACGGACAGGCATTTCATACAATGAGCAGTTCTTC. The chain employs TRBV27 and TRBJ2-1, with 7 positions matching TRBD1. J was trimmed by 4 bases and V by 5 bases; bases with no gene match: 11. The CDR3 has 16 amino acids. Germline V gene data show CDR1 as MNHEY and CDR2 as SMNVEV (reference sequence).

V gene TRBV29-1 combines with J gene TRBJ1-6, with no clear D. With 4 bases removed from V and 7 bases from J, the gap between germline ends came to 11 bases. The CDR3 length is 13 residues. Germline loops: CDR1 SQVTM, CDR2 ANQGSEA. The CDR3 nucleotides read TGCAGCGTTGGAGAGGGAGGGAATTCACCCCTCCACTTT. As protein: CSVGEGGNSPLHF.

The V and J genes are TRBV10-3 and TRBJ1-5, with unresolved D. The V and J ends lost 6 bases and 8 bases respectively, with 14 bases between them. Germline CDR1 is ENHRY and CDR2 is SYGVKD. The CDR3 loop spans 13 amino acids. CDR3 sequence: CAIRKVGDEPQHF. DNA for the CDR3: TGTGCCATCAGAAAAGTGGGCGACGAGCCCCAGCATTTT.

The chain joins TRBV3-1 to TRBJ2-3, with 7 bases matching TRBD2. This CDR3 has 14 amino acids. V lost 3 bases, J lost 0 bases, and 0 bases stayed unmatched. Germline loops: CDR1 LGHDT, CDR2 YNNKEL (reference sequence). CDR3 residues: CASSQTSSTDTQYF. DNA of the CDR3: TGTGCCAGCAGCCAGACTAGCAGCACAGATACGCAGTATTTT.

This clonotype was observed many times. This chain uses TRBV6-6 with TRBJ2-2; 10 positions agree with TRBD2. Trimming cost V 4 bases and J 1 base; bases outside gene matches: 6. Germline loops: CDR1 MNHNY, CDR2 SVGAGI (reference sequence). The CDR3 contains 17 residues. In DNA, the CDR3 is TGTGCCAGCAGTTTCCCAGCTAGCGGGGGGAACACCGGGGAGCTGTTTTTT. This encodes CASSFPASGGNTGELFF.